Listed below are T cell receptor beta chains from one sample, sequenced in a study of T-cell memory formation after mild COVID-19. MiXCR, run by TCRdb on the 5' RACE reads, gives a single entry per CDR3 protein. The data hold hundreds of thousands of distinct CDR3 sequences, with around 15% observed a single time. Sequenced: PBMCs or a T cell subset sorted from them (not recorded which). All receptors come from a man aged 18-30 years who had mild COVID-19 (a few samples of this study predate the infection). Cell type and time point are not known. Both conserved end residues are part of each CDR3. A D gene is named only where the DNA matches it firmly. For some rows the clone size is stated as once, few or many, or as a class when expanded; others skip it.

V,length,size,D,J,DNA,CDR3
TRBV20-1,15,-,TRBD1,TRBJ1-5,TGCAGTGCTAGGTTACGGGACAGGTTGAATCAGCCCCAGCATTTT,CSARLRDRLNQPQHF
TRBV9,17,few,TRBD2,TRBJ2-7,TGTGCCAGCAGCGTAGGTCTAGCGGGGGTAAGCTCCTACGAGCAGTACTTC,CASSVGLAGVSSYEQYF
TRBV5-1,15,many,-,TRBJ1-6,TGCGCCAGCAGCTTGACGAGGGAGTATAATTCACCCCTCCACTTT,CASSLTREYNSPLHF
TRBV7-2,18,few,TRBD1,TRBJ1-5,TGTGCCAGCAGCCCCGGGACAGACGACCGCTATAGCAATCAGCCCCAGCATTTT,CASSPGTDDRYSNQPQHF
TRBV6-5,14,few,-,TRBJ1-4,TGTGCCAGCAGCCCCGGAGGGGCGAGTGAAAAACTGTTTTTT,CASSPGGASEKLFF
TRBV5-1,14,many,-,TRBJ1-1,TGCGCCAGCAGCTTGGGAGGGAGGAACACTGAAGCTTTCTTT,CASSLGGRNTEAFF
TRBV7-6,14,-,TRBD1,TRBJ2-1,TGTGCCAGCAGCGATCGGGACAGAGACAATGAGCAGTTCTTC,CASSDRDRDNEQFF
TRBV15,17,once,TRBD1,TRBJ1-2,TGTGCCACCAGCAGATCCCCACCGGGACAGGGGGCCCATGGCTACACCTTC,CATSRSPPGQGAHGYTF
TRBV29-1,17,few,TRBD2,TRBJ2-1,TGCAGCGTTGAATCCCGGCTAGCGGGGGCCCCCTACAATGAGCAGTTCTTC,CSVESRLAGAPYNEQFF
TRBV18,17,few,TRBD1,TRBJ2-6,TGTGCCAGCTCACACGGGGACAGTTACTCTGGGGCCAACGTCCTGACTTTC,CASSHGDSYSGANVLTF
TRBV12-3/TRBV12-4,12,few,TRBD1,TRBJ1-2,TGTGCCAGCAGTCCCGACAGGGGAGGCTACACCTTC,CASSPDRGGYTF
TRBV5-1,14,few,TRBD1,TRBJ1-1,TGCGCCAGCAGCTTGACGGGACAGGGACCTGAAGCTTTCTTT,CASSLTGQGPEAFF
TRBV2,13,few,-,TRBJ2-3,TGTGCCAGCAGGGACACCAGCACAGATACGCAGTATTTT,CASRDTSTDTQYF
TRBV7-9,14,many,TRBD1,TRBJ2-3,TGTGCCAGCAGCTTGACAGGGGATATGGATACGCAGTATTTT,CASSLTGDMDTQYF
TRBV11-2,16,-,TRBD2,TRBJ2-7,TGTGCCAGCAGCTTAGGGCCAGCGGGGGACCTCCTCGAGCAGTACTTC,CASSLGPAGDLLEQYF
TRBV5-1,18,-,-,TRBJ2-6,TGCGCCAGCAGCTTGTTTGGGGGTCCCCGCTCTGGGGCCAACGTCCTGACTTTC,CASSLFGGPRSGANVLTF
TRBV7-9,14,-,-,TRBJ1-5,TGTGCCAGCAGCGAGGGGTGGGTCAATCAGCCCCAGCATTTT,CASSEGWVNQPQHF
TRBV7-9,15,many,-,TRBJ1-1,TGTGCCAGCAGGCCTAAGGACAGACTTGGGACTGAAGCTTTCTTT,CASRPKDRLGTEAFF
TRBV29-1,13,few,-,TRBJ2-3,TGCAGCGTTTTTTCAGGAGCCACAGATACGCAGTATTTT,CSVFSGATDTQYF
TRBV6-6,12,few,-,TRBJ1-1,TGTGCCAGCACCCCCGAGAACACTGAAGCTTTCTTT,CASTPENTEAFF
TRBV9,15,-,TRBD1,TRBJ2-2,TGTGCCAGCAGCGCGGGACAGCTGTTCACCGGGGAGCTGTTTTTT,CASSAGQLFTGELFF